Shown below are 6 T cell receptor beta chains from a single sample sequenced in a study of T cells in Graves' hyperthyroidism and ophthalmopathy. TCR beta CDR3 regions were amplified from RNA transcripts. The HTBI set primed first-round TCR CDR3 RT-PCR. TCRdb analysed the multiplex PCR reads with MiXCR anew, one entry per CDR3 protein. The sample lists 650,000 to 750,000 distinct CDR3 sequences, approximately 14% occurring once. The sequencing input was blood. The receptors derive from a woman aged 18-29 years with Graves' hyperthyroidism.

The table lists this clonotype with many counts. The chain has TRBV20-1 and TRBJ1-1, with D hard to call. Trimming removed 3 bases at V and 0 bases at J, with 8 bases between. The germline V gene has CDR1 DFQATT and CDR2 SNEGSKA (reference sequence). The CDR3 runs to 13 residues. CDR3 in amino acids: CSARGTVNTEAFF. CDR3 nucleotides: TGCAGTGCTAGGGGTACAGTGAACACTGAAGCTTTCTTT.

This clonotype has ten or more counts. This chain connects TRBV29-1 to TRBJ1-2, with 9 positions matching TRBD1. The V gene's germline CDR1 is SQVTM and CDR2 ANQGSEA. The V and J ends lost 1 base and 6 bases, in that order; junction bases with no gene match: 6. The CDR3 has 14 amino acids. CDR3 bases: TGCAGCGTTGAAGGGTCAGACAGGGGGAATGGCTACACCTTC. Translation: CSVEGSDRGNGYTF.

DNA for the CDR3: TGTGCCAGCAGTTTCTCTAGCGGGAGGGCCCTGAACACCGGGGAGCTGTTTTTT. Amino acids: CASSFSSGRALNTGELFF. The chain combines TRBV6-2 or TRBV6-3 with TRBJ2-2; TRBD2 matches at 12 bases. V lost 4 bases, J lost 1 base, and 7 bases stayed unmatched. The CDR3 is made up of 18 amino acids. The germline V gene has CDR1 MNHEY and CDR2 SVGEGT.

This clonotype was counted at least ten times. The rearrangement links TRBV11-2 to TRBJ2-7, with D perhaps matching TRBD1 (6 bases). The CDR3 runs to 14 residues. Germline V gene sequence: CDR1 SGHAT, CDR2 FQNNGV. The V end lost 7 bases, the J end lost 5 bases, and 18 bases lay between the germline ends. The CDR3 nucleotides are TGTGCCAGCACCAAGATGGGGGCTCGGGACGAGCAGTACTTC. Translating it yields CASTKMGARDEQYF.

This clonotype was picked up many times. V is TRBV6-2 or TRBV6-3 and J is TRBJ1-2; no clear D. Trimming took 4 bases from V and 4 from J, leaving 13 bases between them. The CDR3 consists of 14 residues. Germline V CDR1 and CDR2: MNHEY, SVGEGT. CDR3 bases: TGTGCCAGCAGTTCCGCAGGAATCGGCTATGGCTACACCTTC. Translation gives CASSSAGIGYGYTF.

The chain uses TRBV28 and TRBJ2-5, with D possibly TRBD2 on 6 matching bases. The V end lost 6 bases, the J end lost 2 bases, and 19 bases lay between the germline ends. Per the germline V gene, CDR1 is MDHEN and CDR2 is SYDVKM. This CDR3 contains 16 residues. In DNA, the CDR3 is TGTGCCAGCAGCTCGGGCACCTCCGGGGGTCAAGAGACCCAGTACTTC. Translating gives CASSSGTSGGQETQYF.